What follows is one T cell receptor beta chain and its context. Its matching antigen is unknown. This entry comes from a study of T cell responses to AZD1222 COVID-19 vaccine. Study as a whole: Pooled samples include second doses given at about 4 or 12 weeks. Study results and caveats: Just 6 or 7 AZD1222 recipients were seropositive at baseline. CD4 TCRs covered the whole spike, strongest at regions 160-218 and 743-854. Spike-specific TCR breadth and depth rose after two AZD1222 doses.

Produced via immunoSEQ multiplex PCR; TCRdb's table is partial and in-frame only. The table has 73,000 or so clones, around 82% seen once. After removal of 6 bases from V and 7 bases from J, the junction contained 7 bases not matched to a gene. Germline CDR1 reads LGHDT; CDR2 reads YNNKEL (reference sequence). The length of the CDR3 is 13 residues. This rearrangement joins TRBV3-1 (or the pseudogene TRBV3-2) to TRBJ2-5, with 8 bases matching TRBD2. This clonotype was obtained from an adult in good health. This specimen consisted of peripheral blood, obtained on day 0 of AZD1222 vaccination. CDR3 in amino acids: CASSRQSGGTQYF. The CDR3 DNA is TGTGCCAGCAGTCGACAAAGCGGGGGGACCCAGTACTTC.